This T cell receptor (beta chain) was documented in a study of blood T cell repertoires in COVID-19. In the study overall: Acute and convalescent COVID-19 specimens originated in the United States, Italy and Spain. Sources were T cells, B-cell-depleted T cells, or PBMCs; the material itself was cDNA or gDNA.

In this sample, this clone turned up once. Enrollees, about 18 to 90 years old, lived in approximately 25 US areas. What the recovered Cohort 3 donors had was two negative PCRs, clearance, or symptom resolution. Germline assignment: CDR1 LNHDA and CDR2 SQIVND (reference sequence). Losses at the gene ends were 3 bases for V and 3 bases for J; bases not matched to a gene: 13. The CDR3 contains 18 residues. Repertoires were generated with immunoSEQ multiplex PCR, while TCRdb's copy carries only in-frame clones and drops some. This sample has hundreds of thousands of clones, with 85% to 90% found just once.

Sample: PBMCs or T cells enriched from blood (not recorded which). The chain is built from TRBV19 and TRBJ2-3, with 9 nucleotides matching TRBD1. The TCR originated in a man aged 25 to 40 who had recovered from COVID-19. CDR3: CASSIPKGTGSGTDTQYF. The CDR3 region has the DNA TGTGCCAGTAGTATCCCCAAGGGGACAGGGTCCGGGACAGATACGCAGTATTTT.